This T cell receptor (beta chain) derives from a study of tumor-infiltrating lymphocytes in localized non-small cell lung cancer. The protocol was immunoSEQ multiplex PCR, while the TCRdb copy is restricted to in-frame clones and leaves out a portion. The sample has some 12,000 clones; approximately 86% are singletons. This clone has a single count. Its antigen is undetermined. Study findings and constraints: T-cell fraction did not differ between immunotypes IM1 and IM2.

Trimming stripped 2 bases from V and 0 bases from J, with 8 bases between. There are 14 residues in the CDR3. Germline V gives CDR1 SGHRS, CDR2 YFSETQ. The material sequenced was uninvolved lung tissue not adjacent to the tumor. The chain is built from TRBV5-1 and TRBJ2-5; the D gene could be TRBD1 or TRBD2 (5 bases each). The TCR was taken from a human donor with non-small cell lung cancer. The CDR3 loop is CASSFGTNQETQYF. The CDR3 nucleotides are TGCGCCAGCAGCTTTGGGACCAACCAAGAGACCCAGTACTTC.